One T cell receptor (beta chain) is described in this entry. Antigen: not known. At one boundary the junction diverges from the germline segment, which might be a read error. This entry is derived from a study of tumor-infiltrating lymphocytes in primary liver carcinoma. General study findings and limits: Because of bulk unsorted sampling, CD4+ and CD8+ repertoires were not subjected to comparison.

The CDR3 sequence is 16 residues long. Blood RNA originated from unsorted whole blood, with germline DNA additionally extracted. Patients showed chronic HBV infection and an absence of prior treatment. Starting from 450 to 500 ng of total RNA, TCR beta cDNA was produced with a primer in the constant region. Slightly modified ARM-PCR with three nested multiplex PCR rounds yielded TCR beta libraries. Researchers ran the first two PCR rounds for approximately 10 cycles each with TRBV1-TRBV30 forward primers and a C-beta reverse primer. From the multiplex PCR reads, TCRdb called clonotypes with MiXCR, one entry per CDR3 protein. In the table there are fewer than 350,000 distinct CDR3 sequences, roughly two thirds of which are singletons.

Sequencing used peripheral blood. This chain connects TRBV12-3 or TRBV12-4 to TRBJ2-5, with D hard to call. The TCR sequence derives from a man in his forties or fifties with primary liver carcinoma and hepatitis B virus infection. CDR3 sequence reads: CTSSSYGQVDQETQYF. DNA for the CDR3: TGTACCAGCAGTTCCTATGGGCAGGTGGACCAAGAGACCCAGTACTTC.